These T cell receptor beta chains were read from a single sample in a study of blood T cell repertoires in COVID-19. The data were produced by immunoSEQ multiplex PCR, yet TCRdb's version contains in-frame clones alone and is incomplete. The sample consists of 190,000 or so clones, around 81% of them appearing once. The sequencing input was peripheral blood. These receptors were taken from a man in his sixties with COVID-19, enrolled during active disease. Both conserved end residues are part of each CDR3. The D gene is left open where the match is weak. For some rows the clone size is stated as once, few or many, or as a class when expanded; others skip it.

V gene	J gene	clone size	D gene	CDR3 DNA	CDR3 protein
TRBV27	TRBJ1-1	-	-	TGTGCCAGCAAATTTGGGGGCAGCCCGAACACTGAAGCTTTCTTT	CASKFGGSPNTEAFF
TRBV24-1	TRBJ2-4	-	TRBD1	TGTGCCACCAGTGATAGCACAGGGGGCAAGGCCAAAAACATTCAGTACTTC	CATSDSTGGKAKNIQYF
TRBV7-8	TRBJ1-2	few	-	TGTGCCAGCAGCTTAAATAGCAGGGAGGCCTATGGCTACACCTTC	CASSLNSREAYGYTF
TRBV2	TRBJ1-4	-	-	TGTGCCAGCAGGAGAGGGTCTAATGAAAAACTGTTTTTT	CASRRGSNEKLFF
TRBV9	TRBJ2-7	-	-	TGTGCCAGCAGCGTAGGGGACCGCCGGAGGGCCCTCAACGAGCAGTACTTC	CASSVGDRRRALNEQYF
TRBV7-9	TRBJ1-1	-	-	TGTGCCAGCAGCCCCTCGACAGCGAACACTGAAGCTTTCTTT	CASSPSTANTEAFF
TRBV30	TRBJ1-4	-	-	TGTGCCTGGAGTTCCCTATTCCCATGCTTCGGGAATGAAAAACTGTTTTTT	CAWSSLFPCFGNEKLFF
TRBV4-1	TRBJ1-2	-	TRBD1	TGCGCCAGCAGCCCCGAGGGGGCAGGGGGCGTCTATGGCTACACCTTC	CASSPEGAGGVYGYTF
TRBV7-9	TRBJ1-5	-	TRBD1	TGTGCCAGCAGCCCTTCGTTCGGGACAGGGGCAAATCAGCCCCAGCATTTT	CASSPSFGTGANQPQHF
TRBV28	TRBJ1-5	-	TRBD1	TGTGCCAGTTGCCCGGTCGGACAGGGAGGTCAGCCCCAGCATTTT	CASCPVGQGGQPQHF
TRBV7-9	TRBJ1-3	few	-	TGTGCCAGCAGCCCGATAACTACCAACTCTGGAAACACCATATATTTT	CASSPITTNSGNTIYF
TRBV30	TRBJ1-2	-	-	TGTGCCTGGAGTCTTACAGCCTATGGCTACACCTTC	CAWSLTAYGYTF
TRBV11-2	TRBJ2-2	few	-	TGTGCCAGCAGCTTCAACATAGTAGAGGCCGGGGAGCTGTTTTTT	CASSFNIVEAGELFF
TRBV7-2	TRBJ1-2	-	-	TGTGCCAGCAGCTTTAAACAAGATTATGGCTACACCTTC	CASSFKQDYGYTF
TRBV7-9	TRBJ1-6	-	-	TGTGCCAGCAGCTTAGCGCAGGGCTCGAGATCACCCCTCCACTTT	CASSLAQGSRSPLHF
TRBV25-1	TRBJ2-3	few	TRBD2	TGTGCCAGCAGTCAATCAGGGACTAGCGATACGCAGTATTTT	CASSQSGTSDTQYF
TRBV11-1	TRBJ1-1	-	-	TGTGCCAGCAGCTTAGATGAGGGAGCTGAAGCTTTCTTT	CASSLDEGAEAFF
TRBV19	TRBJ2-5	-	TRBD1	TGTGCCAGTAGTACCTACAGGGGGCTAATTGAGACCCAGTACTTC	CASSTYRGLIETQYF
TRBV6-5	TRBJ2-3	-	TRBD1	TGTGCCAGCAGCCCGAGGGACAGCAGCACAGATACGCAGTATTTT	CASSPRDSSTDTQYF
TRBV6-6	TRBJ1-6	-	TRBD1	TGTGCCAGCAGACCTACAGGGGATAATTCACCCCTCCACTTT	CASRPTGDNSPLHF
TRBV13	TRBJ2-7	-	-	TGTGCCAGCAGCTTAGGAAGGACGGAGGCTTACGAGCAGTACTTC	CASSLGRTEAYEQYF
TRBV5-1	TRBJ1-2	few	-	TGCGCCAGCAGCTTTCCGGGGGACGGCTACACCTTC	CASSFPGDGYTF
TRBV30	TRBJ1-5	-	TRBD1	TGTGCCTGGAGGATACAGGGGGGGGATAGCAATCAGCCCCAGCATTTT	CAWRIQGGDSNQPQHF
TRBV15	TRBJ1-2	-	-	TGTGCCACCAGCAGAGTCATCCTGAGCTATGGCTACACCTTC	CATSRVILSYGYTF
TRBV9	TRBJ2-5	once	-	TGTGCCAGCAGCCCCTTTGGGGGGATGTTGGAGACCCAGTACTTC	CASSPFGGMLETQYF
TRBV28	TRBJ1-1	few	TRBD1	TGTGCCAGCAGTCGGACAGGATACACTGAAGCTTTCTTT	CASSRTGYTEAFF
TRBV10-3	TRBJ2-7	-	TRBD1	TGTGCCATCAGTGACAAGGGGGCTTTGGGCGAGCAGTACTTC	CAISDKGALGEQYF
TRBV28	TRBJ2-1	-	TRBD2	TGTGCCAGCGGGACTAGCGTTCACAATGAGCAGTTCTTC	CASGTSVHNEQFF
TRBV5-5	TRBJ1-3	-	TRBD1	TGTGCCAGCAGCTCTAGTGGACAGGGTGGAAACACCATATATTTT	CASSSSGQGGNTIYF
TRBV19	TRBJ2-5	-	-	TGTGCCAGTAGTATCCCTCGGGGGAGAGGAGGCGAGACCCAGTACTTC	CASSIPRGRGGETQYF
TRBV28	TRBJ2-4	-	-	TGTGCCAGCAGTTTATCGCAGCGGTCTTACAACATTCAGTACTTC	CASSLSQRSYNIQYF
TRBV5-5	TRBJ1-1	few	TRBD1	TGTGCCAGCAGAACTCGGACAGGGTGGGACACTGAAGCTTTCTTT	CASRTRTGWDTEAFF
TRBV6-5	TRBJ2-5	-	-	TGTGCCAGCAGACACCGCGGGGGCTACCAAGAGACCCAGTACTTC	CASRHRGGYQETQYF
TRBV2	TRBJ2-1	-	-	TGTGCCAGCCAGACCGGGACACGGACCCCCGATGAGCAGTTCTTC	CASQTGTRTPDEQFF
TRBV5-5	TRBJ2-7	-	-	TGTGCCAGCAGCTTGCGGAGGGTCCCCTACGAGCAGTACTTC	CASSLRRVPYEQYF
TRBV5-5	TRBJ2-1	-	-	TGTGCCAGCAGCCAGTTGCGGGTAAGCTCCTACAATGAGCAGTTCTTC	CASSQLRVSSYNEQFF
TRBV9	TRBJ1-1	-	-	TGTGCCAGCAGCCCAACGGGACAAAACACTGAAGCTTTCTTT	CASSPTGQNTEAFF
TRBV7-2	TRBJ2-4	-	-	TGTGCCAGCAGCCTCTGGCGGGGAGACAACATTCAGTACTTC	CASSLWRGDNIQYF
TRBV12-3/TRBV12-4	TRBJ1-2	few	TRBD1	TGTGCCAGCAGTCTACAGGGGGGCTATGGCTACACCTTC	CASSLQGGYGYTF
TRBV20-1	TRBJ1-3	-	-	TGCAGTGCTACTGAGGACAGCTCTGGAAACACCATATATTTT	CSATEDSSGNTIYF
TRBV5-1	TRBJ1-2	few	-	TGCGCCAGCAATGGACAGCCCTTCTATGGCTACACCTTC	CASNGQPFYGYTF
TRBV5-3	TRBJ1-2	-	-	TGTGCCAGAAGCTTGGCCGGGGGTCACGAGCAATATGGCTACACCTTC	CARSLAGGHEQYGYTF
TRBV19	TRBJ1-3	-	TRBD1	TGTGCCAGTAGGGGAACTCGGACAGGCTCTGGAAACACCATATATTTT	CASRGTRTGSGNTIYF
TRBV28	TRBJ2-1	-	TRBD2	TGTGCCAGCAGTTTAACGGGAGGAGACAATGAGCAGTTCTTC	CASSLTGGDNEQFF
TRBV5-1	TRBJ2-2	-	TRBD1	TGCGCCAGCAGCCCTCAAGGGACAGGGGGCCTCGGGGAGCTGTTTTTT	CASSPQGTGGLGELFF
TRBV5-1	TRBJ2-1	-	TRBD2	TGCGCCAGCAGCTTCCGTGTAGCGGGCCCTCCCATCGATGAGCAGTTCTTC	CASSFRVAGPPIDEQFF
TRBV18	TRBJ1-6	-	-	TGTGCCAGCTCACCGGCCCTCCGGGGTTCACCCCTCCACTTT	CASSPALRGSPLHF
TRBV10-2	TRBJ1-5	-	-	TGCGCCAGCAGTGACCCCGGCAATCAGCCCCAGCATTTT	CASSDPGNQPQHF
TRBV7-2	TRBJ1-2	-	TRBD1	TGTGCCAGCAGCTTAGGATCCGGGACAGGGGGGAATATCTATGGCTACACCTTC	CASSLGSGTGGNIYGYTF
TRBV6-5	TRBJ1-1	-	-	TGTGCCACCAGGAAGGGAGATGTCGGCACTGAAGCTTTCTTT	CATRKGDVGTEAFF
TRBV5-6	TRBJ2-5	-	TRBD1	TGTGCCAGCAGCTTTCCACTTGGACAGGAAGAGACCCAGTACTTC	CASSFPLGQEETQYF
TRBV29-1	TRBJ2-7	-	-	TGCAGCGCCATATCCGGGACACCCCCCGACGAGCAGTACTTC	CSAISGTPPDEQYF
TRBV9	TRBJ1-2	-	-	TGTGCCAGCAGCGTAGTGAAAAACAAGAATTACTATGGCTACACCTTC	CASSVVKNKNYYGYTF
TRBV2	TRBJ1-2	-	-	TGTGCCAGCAGTGAAGCTCCTTACTCGACAGGAGACTATGGCTACACCTTC	CASSEAPYSTGDYGYTF
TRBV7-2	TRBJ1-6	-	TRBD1	TGTGCCAGCAGCCGGACAGGCGCGTTCCCCTATAATTCACCCCTCCACTTT	CASSRTGAFPYNSPLHF
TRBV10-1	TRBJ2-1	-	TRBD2	TGCGCCAGCAGTGAGAGTAAGACTAGCGGGAGCGTCCATGAGCAGTTCTTC	CASSESKTSGSVHEQFF
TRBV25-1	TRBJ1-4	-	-	TGTGCCAGCAGCCGAGCCCAGGGGCGAGGGGAAAAACTGTTTTTT	CASSRAQGRGEKLFF
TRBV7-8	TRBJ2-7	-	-	TGTGCCAGCAGCTTAGGAGTTACCTACGAGCAGTACTTC	CASSLGVTYEQYF
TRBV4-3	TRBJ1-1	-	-	TGCGCCAGCAGCCAAGTGGAGGGATATCGAATAGCTGAAGCTTTCTTT	CASSQVEGYRIAEAFF